The 17 T cell receptor beta chains below all came from one sample that was sequenced in a study of identical twins. TCRdb passed the 5' RACE reads through MiXCR, listing each CDR3 protein once. The repertoire holds 1.5 million or so distinct CDR3 sequences, more than 30% seen once, with over 0.25% in the top ten. Sequencing was done on a sample of cord blood. The source is a newborn girl in good health.

The chain has TRBV20-1 and TRBJ2-7; the D is unclear. This CDR3 spans 11 amino acids. V lost 3 bases, J lost 6 bases, and 9 bases lay in between. Germline V gene lookup returns CDR1 DFQATT and CDR2 SNEGSKA (reference sequence). CDR3 nucleotides: TGCAGTGCTAGTCCGTGCTTCGAGCAGTACTTC. Protein: CSASPCFEQYF.

The chain has TRBV25-1 and TRBJ2-7; 7 nucleotides align to TRBD1. V gave up 1 base and J gave up 5 bases; unmatched junction bases: 11. The length of the CDR3 is 16 residues. The germline gives CDR1 MGHDK, CDR2 SYGVNS. CDR3 sequence (DNA): TGTGCCAGCAGTGAATTCCCGACAGGGAAGATGGACGAGCAGTACTTC. Its translation is CASSEFPTGKMDEQYF.

The V and J genes are TRBV12-3 or TRBV12-4 and TRBJ2-5, with D uncertain. Trimming removed 5 bases from V and 1 base from J, with 11 bases in between. CDR3 length: 14 residues. The CDR3 DNA reads as TGTGCCAGCAGTCAAAGACGGACCCAAGAGACCCAGTACTTC. Its protein is CASSQRRTQETQYF.

This sequence joins TRBV2 and TRBJ2-2, with D uncertain. There are 12 residues in the CDR3. Per germline, CDR1 SNHLY and CDR2 FYNNEI. The germline V and J ends were trimmed by 8 bases and 0 bases, with 4 bases remaining between them. The CDR3 spells CASYTNTGELFF. The CDR3 DNA reads TGTGCCAGCTACACGAACACCGGGGAGCTGTTTTTT.

This clonotype came up a few times. J is TRBJ2-3 and V is TRBV18; TRBD2 might be the D (6 bases). The CDR3 loop spans 15 amino acids. V lost 6 bases to trimming and J lost 5 bases, with 18 bases between them. The germline V gene encodes CDR1 KGHSH and CDR2 LQKENI. CDR3 coding DNA: TGTGCCAGCTCCCTTGAGAGGAGGGGTATAGATACGCAGTATTTT. Residues: CASSLERRGIDTQYF.

This chain uses TRBV6-1 with TRBJ1-4; D is uncertain. The CDR3 is 13 amino acids. Germline CDR1 MNHNS, CDR2 SASEGT. With 2 bases removed from V and 8 bases from J, the gap between germline ends came to 9 bases. CDR3: CASSEMGREKLFF. CDR3 DNA: TGTGCCAGCAGTGAAATGGGCAGAGAAAAACTGTTTTTT.

This clonotype has just one count. J is TRBJ2-3 and V is TRBV5-1; maybe TRBD2 (5 bases). CDR3 length: 16 amino acids. Trimming took off 2 bases at V and 3 bases at J, with 16 bases between the two ends. The V gene's germline CDR1 is SGHRS and CDR2 YFSETQ. The CDR3 DNA reads TGCGCCAGCAGCTTTATGGCCGGGGATGGGACAGATACGCAGTATTTT. It yields the protein CASSFMAGDGTDTQYF.

This clonotype showed up just a few times. The chain recombines TRBV10-3 with TRBJ2-7, with no clear D. Trimming removed 4 bases at V and 3 bases at J, with 10 bases between. The CDR3 consists of 13 residues. The germline gives CDR1 ENHRY, CDR2 SYGVKD. This CDR3 is CAISGPPRYEQYF. The CDR3 DNA follows: TGTGCCATCAGTGGACCACCCCGCTACGAGCAGTACTTC.

This chain uses TRBV12-3 or TRBV12-4 with TRBJ2-1; 12 bases agree with TRBD2. The CDR3 spans 15 residues. Trimming removed 6 bases from V and 6 bases from J; junction bases left unmatched: 6. This CDR3 is CASSHLAGGRNEQFF. The DNA for the CDR3 is TGTGCCAGCAGCCACCTAGCGGGAGGGCGCAATGAGCAGTTCTTC.

V gene TRBV20-1 combines with J gene TRBJ2-1; D is ambiguous. The V end was cut by 3 bases, the J end by 4 bases, with 19 bases between. The CDR3 runs 16 residues. CDR1 DFQATT and CDR2 SNEGSKA come from the germline V gene (reference sequence). In DNA, the CDR3 is TGCAGTGCTAGGGCTCGGACGTACCATGATTACAATGAGCAGTTCTTC. Protein sequence: CSARARTYHDYNEQFF.

CDR3 nucleotides: TGTGCCAGCAGTTACTATCCGGGACAAGGGAGTCAGCCCCAGCATTTT. Its translation: CASSYYPGQGSQPQHF. The chain links TRBV6-6 to TRBJ1-5; the D gene is possibly TRBD1 (6 bases). This CDR3 region has 16 residues. Trimming shortened V by 1 base and J by 6 bases, and 16 bases separated the two germline ends. Looked up from germline, CDR1 is MNHNY and CDR2 is SVGAGI (reference sequence).

This clonotype has just a few counts. V usage is TRBV6-1 and J usage is TRBJ2-1; possible D gene TRBD1, 5 bases. V lost 6 bases and J 5 bases, leaving 8 bases between the germline ends. Germline loops: CDR1 MNHNS, CDR2 SASEGT. The CDR3 loop spans 12 amino acids. The CDR3 nucleotides are TGTGCCAGCAGGCCCAGGGACAATGAGCAGTTCTTC. Translation gives CASRPRDNEQFF.

This clonotype was observed a few times. The chain links TRBV7-2 to TRBJ2-7, with a weak D call TRBD2 (5 bases). The CDR3 is 14 amino acids. Germline CDR1 is SGHTA and CDR2 is FQGNSA. V was clipped by 6 bases and J by 0 bases, with 12 bases between them. The CDR3 here is CASRWTVSSYEQYF. CDR3 nucleotides: TGTGCCAGCAGATGGACTGTGAGCTCCTACGAGCAGTACTTC.

This clonotype has a handful of counts. The V and J genes are TRBV6-1 and TRBJ2-5; 9 nucleotides line up with TRBD1. The J call may be faulty, since TRBJ2-7 better matches the DNA end. This CDR3 region has 14 residues. Germline CDR1 is MNHNS and CDR2 is SASEGT. CDR3 in amino acids: CASRSTGGYYEQYF. The CDR3 nucleotides are TGTGCCAGCAGAAGCACAGGGGGCTACTACGAGCAGTACTTC.

The rearrangement uses TRBV12-3 or TRBV12-4 and TRBJ2-7; D perhaps matches TRBD2 (5 bases). TRBJ2-5 explains the end of the DNA better; the J call may be wrong. The CDR3 length is 14 residues. CDR3 in amino acids: CASSFFRTSETQYF. CDR3 in DNA: TGTGCCAGCAGTTTTTTTCGGACTTCCGAGACCCAGTACTTC.

This clonotype turned up a few times. The chain is built from TRBV7-2 and TRBJ2-1, with TRBD2 matching 10 bases. V trimming: 4 bases; J trimming: 3 bases; junction bases outside the gene matches: 9. Germline V CDR1 and CDR2: SGHTA, FQGNSA. The CDR3 length is 17 residues. The CDR3 DNA is TGTGCCAGCAGCTCGGTTAGCGGGAGGATCCGCTACAATGAGCAGTTCTTC. It specifies CASSSVSGRIRYNEQFF.

The chain joins TRBV10-2 to TRBJ2-1, with D unclear. CDR3 length: 17 amino acids. Germline assignment: CDR1 WSHSY and CDR2 SAAADI. Trimming removed 4 bases at V and 5 bases at J, with 21 bases between. The CDR3 here is CASSAWARPLLHNEQFF. CDR3 nucleotide sequence: TGCGCCAGCAGTGCTTGGGCACGGCCGCTTCTCCACAATGAGCAGTTCTTC.